The clone carrying this T cell receptor beta chain was picked up a small number of times. Germline V gene sequence: CDR1 SNHLY, CDR2 FYNNEI. Trimming stripped 6 bases from V and 0 bases from J, with 6 bases between. This CDR3 has 13 amino acids. Constant-region reverse primers amplified full-length variable regions, followed by semi-nested Nested Universal Primer A PCR. TCRdb re-derived calls from the 5' RACE reads in MiXCR, one entry per CDR3 protein. The sample includes about 54,000 distinct CDR3 sequences, under 20% of them seen just once. What was sequenced was naive CD4+ T cells sorted from blood. Subset given: naive CD4+ T cells, CD4+CD45RA+CD25-. The sequence came from a female donor with breast cancer. The rearrangement uses TRBV2 and TRBJ1-5; D is undetermined. DNA of the CDR3: TGTGCCAGCAGCCGCTATAGCAATCAGCCCCAGCATTTT. This translates into CASSRYSNQPQHF.